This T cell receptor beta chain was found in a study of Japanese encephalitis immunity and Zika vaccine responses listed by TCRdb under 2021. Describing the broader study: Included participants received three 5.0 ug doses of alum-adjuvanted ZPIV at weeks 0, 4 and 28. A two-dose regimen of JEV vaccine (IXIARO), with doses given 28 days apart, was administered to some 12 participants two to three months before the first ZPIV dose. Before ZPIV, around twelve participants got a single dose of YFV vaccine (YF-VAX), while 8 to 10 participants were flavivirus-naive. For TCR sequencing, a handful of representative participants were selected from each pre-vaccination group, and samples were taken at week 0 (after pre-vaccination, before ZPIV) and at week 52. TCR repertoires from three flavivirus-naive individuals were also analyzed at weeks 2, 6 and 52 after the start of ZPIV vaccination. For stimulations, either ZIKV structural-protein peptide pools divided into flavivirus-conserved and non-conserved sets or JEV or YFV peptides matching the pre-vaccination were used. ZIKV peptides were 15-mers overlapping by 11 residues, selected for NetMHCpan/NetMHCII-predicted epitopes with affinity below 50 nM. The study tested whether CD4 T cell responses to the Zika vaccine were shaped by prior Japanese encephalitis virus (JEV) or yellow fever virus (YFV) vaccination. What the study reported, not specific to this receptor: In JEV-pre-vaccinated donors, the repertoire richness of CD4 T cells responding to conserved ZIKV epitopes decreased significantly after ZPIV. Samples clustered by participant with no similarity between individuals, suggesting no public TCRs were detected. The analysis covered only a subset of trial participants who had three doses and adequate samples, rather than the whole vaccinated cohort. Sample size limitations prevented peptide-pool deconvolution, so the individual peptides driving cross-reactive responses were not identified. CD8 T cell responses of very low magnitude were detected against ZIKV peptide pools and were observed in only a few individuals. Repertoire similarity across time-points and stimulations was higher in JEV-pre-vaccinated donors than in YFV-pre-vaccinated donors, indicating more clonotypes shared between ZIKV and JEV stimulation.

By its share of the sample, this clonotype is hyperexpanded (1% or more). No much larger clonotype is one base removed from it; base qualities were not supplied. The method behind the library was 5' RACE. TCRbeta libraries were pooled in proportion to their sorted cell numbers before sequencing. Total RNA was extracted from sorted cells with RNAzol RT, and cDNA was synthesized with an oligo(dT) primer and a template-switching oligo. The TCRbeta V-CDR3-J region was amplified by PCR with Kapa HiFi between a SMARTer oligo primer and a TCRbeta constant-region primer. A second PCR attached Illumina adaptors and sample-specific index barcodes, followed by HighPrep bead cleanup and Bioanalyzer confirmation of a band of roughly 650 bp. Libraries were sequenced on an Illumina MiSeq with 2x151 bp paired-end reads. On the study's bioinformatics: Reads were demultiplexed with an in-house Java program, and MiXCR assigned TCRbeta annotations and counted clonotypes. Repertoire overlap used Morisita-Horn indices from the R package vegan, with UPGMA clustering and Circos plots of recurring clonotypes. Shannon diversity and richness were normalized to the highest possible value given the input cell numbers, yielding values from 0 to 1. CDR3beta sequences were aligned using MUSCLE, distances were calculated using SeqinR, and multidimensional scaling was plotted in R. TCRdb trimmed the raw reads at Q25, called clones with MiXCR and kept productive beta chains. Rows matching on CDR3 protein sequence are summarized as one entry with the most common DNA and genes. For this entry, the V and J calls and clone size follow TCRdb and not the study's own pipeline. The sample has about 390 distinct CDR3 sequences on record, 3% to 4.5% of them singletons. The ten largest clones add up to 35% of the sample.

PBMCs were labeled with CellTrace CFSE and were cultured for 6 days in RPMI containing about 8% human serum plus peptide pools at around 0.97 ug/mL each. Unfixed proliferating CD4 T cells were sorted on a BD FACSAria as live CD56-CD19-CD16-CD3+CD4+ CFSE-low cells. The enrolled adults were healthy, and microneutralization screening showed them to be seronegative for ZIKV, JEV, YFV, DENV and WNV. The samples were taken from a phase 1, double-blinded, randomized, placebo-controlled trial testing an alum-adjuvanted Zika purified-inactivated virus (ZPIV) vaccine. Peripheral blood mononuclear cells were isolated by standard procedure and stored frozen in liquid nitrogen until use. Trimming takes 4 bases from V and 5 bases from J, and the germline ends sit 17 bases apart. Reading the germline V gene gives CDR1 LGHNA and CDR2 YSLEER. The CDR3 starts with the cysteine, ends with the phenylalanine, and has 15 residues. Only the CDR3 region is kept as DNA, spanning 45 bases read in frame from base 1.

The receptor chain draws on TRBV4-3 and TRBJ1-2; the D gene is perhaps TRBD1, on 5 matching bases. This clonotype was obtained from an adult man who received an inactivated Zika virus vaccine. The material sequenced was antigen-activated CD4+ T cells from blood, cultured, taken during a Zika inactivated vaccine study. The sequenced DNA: TGCGCCAGCAGCCTGGGAGGGGAAGGAGGATATGGCTACACCTTC. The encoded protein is CASSLGGEGGYGYTF.